Listed here are 27 T cell receptor beta chains from one sample, sequenced in a study of T-cell reconstitution after alpha-beta-depleted transplantation in children. Preparation of the TCRbeta library used unique molecular identifiers. TCRdb passed the PCR reads through MiXCR, listing each CDR3 protein once. The sample lists a few thousand distinct CDR3 sequences, 7.3% occurring once. This specimen consisted of PBMCs, mostly from graft donor cells, obtained 60 days after TCRalphabeta/CD19-depleted stem cell transplant. These receptors originate from a boy under three years old who had a stem cell transplant for SCID, so the T cells may come from the graft donor.

This clonotype is medium-sized by share. The chain employs TRBV7-3 and TRBJ1-1; no clear D gene. CDR1 SGHTA and CDR2 FQGTGA come from the germline V gene. CDR3 length equals 14 residues. Trimming pared 0 bases from V and 0 bases from J, leaving 5 bases between. The CDR3 coding sequence is TGTGCCAGCAGCTTAACGTACATGAACACTGAAGCTTTCTTT. Its translation is CASSLTYMNTEAFF.

In this sample, this clonotype is medium-sized. The CDR3 region is CASSLLRGKGYTF. CDR3 sequence (DNA): TGTGCCAGCAGCTTATTACGGGGGAAGGGCTACACCTTC. V is TRBV7-6 and J is TRBJ1-2; a possible D gene is TRBD1 (5 bases). CDR1 is SGHVS and CDR2 is FNYEAQ in the germline V gene. Trimming cost V 2 bases and J 8 bases, with 12 bases left between them. The CDR3 length is 13 residues.

By share, this clonotype ranks as medium-sized. The chain has TRBV20-1 and TRBJ1-4; D remains unclear. This CDR3 comprises 13 residues. The V end was cut by 7 bases, the J end by 4 bases, with 13 bases between. CDR1 is DFQATT, CDR2 SNEGSKA, per germline (reference sequence). The CDR3 sequence is CSVATALNEKLFF. The CDR3 bases are TGCAGTGTTGCGACGGCCCTTAATGAAAAACTGTTTTTT.

This clonotype is medium-sized within its sample. The rearrangement links TRBV5-1 to TRBJ2-7; D perhaps matches TRBD1 (6 bases). Trimming removed 3 bases at V and 2 bases at J, with 15 bases between. Germline lookup yields CDR1 SGHRS and CDR2 YFSETQ. The CDR3 is 15 residues long. Here the CDR3 DNA reads TGCGCCAGCAGCTGGAAACTCCGGGACACCTACGAGCAGTACTTC. It encodes CASSWKLRDTYEQYF.

This clonotype is judged medium-sized (0.01 to 0.1%). The chain carries TRBV3-1 and TRBJ1-5, with 8 bases that match TRBD1. Germline V gene sequence: CDR1 LGHDT, CDR2 YNNKEL (reference sequence). CDR3 length: 14 amino acids. The V and J ends lost 0 bases and 6 bases, in that order; junction bases with no gene match: 1. The CDR3 DNA follows: TGTGCCAGCAGCCAAGAACAGGGGGGTCAGCCCCAGCATTTT. Residues: CASSQEQGGQPQHF.

This clonotype was counted many times. The genes are TRBV19 and TRBJ1-1; 7 nucleotides line up with TRBD1. Trimming cost V 3 bases and J 0 bases; bases outside gene matches: 7. The CDR3 totals 16 residues. The germline gives CDR1 LNHDA, CDR2 SQIVND (reference sequence). The CDR3 bases are TGTGCCAGTAGTATCTACAGGGGCCACATGAACACTGAAGCTTTCTTT. This gives the protein CASSIYRGHMNTEAFF.

Judged by abundance, this clonotype is large (0.1 to 1%). V and J are TRBV5-1 and TRBJ2-7; 8 bases fit TRBD1. In germline, CDR1 is SGHRS, CDR2 YFSETQ. This CDR3 has 14 residues. After removal of 4 bases from V and 2 bases from J, the junction contained 5 bases not matched to a gene. CDR3 bases: TGCGCCAGCAGCCCCGGACAGGGCCCCTACGAGCAGTACTTC. Translated: CASSPGQGPYEQYF.

Within the sample, this clonotype is medium-sized. The chain combines TRBV3-1 with TRBJ2-5; 16 bases match TRBD2. This CDR3 is 17 amino acids long. Per germline, CDR1 LGHDT and CDR2 YNNKEL (reference sequence). After removal of 8 bases from V and 5 bases from J, the junction contained 11 bases not matched to a gene. The CDR3 region has the DNA TGTGCCAGCGGACGCGGGACTAGCGGGGGGGCCGCTGAGACCCAGTACTTC. This codes for CASGRGTSGGAAETQYF.

This clonotype is medium-sized within its sample. The chain carries TRBV21-1 and TRBJ1-1; TRBD1, the table's D call, was not compared with the DNA. TRBV21-1 is listed as a pseudogene. The CDR3 extends over 15 amino acids. The CDR3: CASSKDRRRNTEAFF. The CDR3 coding sequence is TGTGCCAGCAGCAAAGACAGGCGGAGGAACACTGAAGCTTTCTTT.

This clonotype was counted ten times or more. The chain couples TRBV6-2 or TRBV6-3 to TRBJ2-1; 9 bases match TRBD2. CDR3 size: 18 residues. Losses at the gene ends were 2 bases for V and 0 bases for J; bases not matched to a gene: 8. From germline, CDR1 is MNHEY and CDR2 SVGEGT. Here the CDR3 DNA reads TGTGCCAGCAGTTACAGCTTAAGCGGGGGGACCTCCTACAATGAGCAGTTCTTC. Residues: CASSYSLSGGTSYNEQFF.

The chain is built from TRBV25-1 and TRBJ2-2; 10 bases are a match to TRBD1. The V and J ends lost 10 bases and 5 bases, in that order; junction bases with no gene match: 19. The germline gives CDR1 MGHDK, CDR2 SYGVNS. This CDR3 is 18 amino acids long. The CDR3 here is CAMSPGKDRGSWTGELFF. CDR3 DNA: TGTGCCATGAGCCCCGGCAAGGACAGGGGGTCATGGACCGGGGAGCTGTTTTTT.

This clonotype is labeled medium-sized. The chain couples TRBV6-5 to TRBJ1-6, with D perhaps TRBD1 (6 bases). CDR3 length equals 15 residues. V lost 2 bases, J lost 5 bases, and 10 bases lay in between. Germline CDR1 is MNHEY and CDR2 is SVGAGI. The CDR3 protein is CASSYGGAHNSPLHF. CDR3 coding DNA: TGTGCCAGCAGTTACGGGGGGGCGCATAATTCACCCCTCCACTTT.

This clonotype is judged medium-sized. V and J are TRBV27 and TRBJ2-3; TRBD2 matches at 8 bases. This CDR3 has 15 amino acids. The V and J ends lost 3 bases and 4 bases, in that order; junction bases with no gene match: 6. CDR1 is MNHEY, CDR2 SMNVEV, per germline (reference sequence). CDR3 DNA sequence: TGTGCCAGCAGTTTTTCGAGCGGGGGACCAGATACGCAGTATTTT. Its protein is CASSFSSGGPDTQYF.

This clonotype is medium-sized within its sample. V is TRBV5-1 and J is TRBJ2-3; a weak D match, TRBD1 (6 bases). The CDR3 length is 15 residues. Between the trimmed V and J ends, which lost 0 bases and 1 base, there was a span of 9 bases. Germline V gives CDR1 SGHRS, CDR2 YFSETQ. The CDR3 loop is CASSLAGVGTDTQYF. In nucleotides, the CDR3 is TGCGCCAGCAGCTTGGCAGGGGTCGGCACAGATACGCAGTATTTT.

This clonotype is labeled as medium-sized. The rearrangement links TRBV20-1 to TRBJ2-7; D unresolved. V was cut by 7 bases and J by 3 bases, with 13 bases left in between. In germline, CDR1 is DFQATT, CDR2 SNEGSKA (reference sequence). This CDR3 has 12 residues. The CDR3 DNA reads TGCAGTGTGGAAGGATTCGGCTACGAGCAGTACTTC. Protein sequence: CSVEGFGYEQYF.

This clonotype rates as medium-sized. This chain joins TRBV25-1 and TRBJ1-4; D remains ambiguous. CDR3 size: 14 residues. The V gene lost 5 bases and the J gene lost 2 bases, with 9 bases spanning the gap. CDR1 is MGHDK and CDR2 is SYGVNS in the germline V gene. The chain's CDR3 is CASSPTSTNEKLFF. The CDR3 DNA follows: TGTGCCAGCAGTCCTACCTCGACTAATGAAAAACTGTTTTTT.

This clonotype was seen many times. The genes are TRBV6-5 and TRBJ1-5, with 8 nucleotides matching TRBD1. The ends lost 6 bases at V and 4 bases at J; junction bases unmatched: 8. The CDR3 has 15 residues. Germline CDR1 is MNHEY and CDR2 is SVGAGI. Here the CDR3 reads CASSGGTGKNQPQHF. CDR3 bases: TGTGCCAGCAGCGGTGGGACAGGAAAAAATCAGCCCCAGCATTTT.

The CDR3 DNA follows: TGTGCCAGCTGCAACGAGGGCCATTGGACATCCTACAATGAGCAGTTCTTC. It is translated as CASCNEGHWTSYNEQFF. The chain joins TRBV3-1 to TRBJ2-1; possibly TRBD1 or TRBD2 for D (5 bases each). The germline V gene encodes CDR1 LGHDT and CDR2 YNNKEL (reference sequence). The CDR3 is 17 amino acids. The V and J ends lost 8 bases and 1 base respectively, with 21 bases between them.

By sample share, this clonotype is medium-sized. The chain combines TRBV5-1 with TRBJ2-4; D call uncertain. The CDR3 is made up of 16 amino acids. The V gene lost 3 bases and the J gene lost 7 bases, with 20 bases spanning the gap. Germline V gene lookup returns CDR1 SGHRS and CDR2 YFSETQ. CDR3 region: CASSWQYGLGTNIQYF. The CDR3 DNA sequence: TGCGCCAGCAGCTGGCAATACGGGCTCGGAACGAACATTCAGTACTTC.

Relative to its sample, this clonotype is medium-sized. DNA for the CDR3: TGTGCCAGTAGTAGAGGGCAGGGTTGGAATGAGCAGTTCTTC. Residues: CASSRGQGWNEQFF. The chain joins TRBV19 to TRBJ2-1; tentatively, D is TRBD1 or TRBD2 (5 bases each). Germline CDR1 is LNHDA and CDR2 is SQIVND (reference sequence). The ends were cut back, 4 bases at V and 7 bases at J, with 14 bases in the middle. The CDR3 has 14 amino acids.

In this sample, this clonotype is medium-sized. The chain is built from TRBV20-1 and TRBJ1-2; possibly TRBD1 for D (5 bases). Germline V gives CDR1 DFQATT, CDR2 SNEGSKA (reference sequence). The V and J ends lost 6 bases and 2 bases respectively, with 19 bases between them. This CDR3 spans 15 amino acids. The CDR3 DNA reads as TGCAGTGCCAGGTTAGGGGAAGACAAAAACTATGGCTACACCTTC. This sequence encodes CSARLGEDKNYGYTF.

In this sample, this clonotype turned up many times. The genes are TRBV6-5 and TRBJ2-5; 7 bases map to TRBD2. Germline V lookup: CDR1 MNHEY, CDR2 SVGAGI. Trimming removed 0 bases from V and 5 bases from J; junction bases left unmatched: 3. This CDR3 region has 14 residues. For the CDR3, the DNA is TGTGCCAGCAGTTACTCTCCCGGGGGGGAGACCCAGTACTTC. Its protein is CASSYSPGGETQYF.

By share, this clonotype counts as medium-sized (0.01 to 0.1%). The rearrangement joins TRBV29-1 to TRBJ2-2, with 11 bases that match TRBD2. The CDR3 consists of 12 residues. Germline values: CDR1 SQVTM, CDR2 ANQGSEA. Unmatched junction bases numbered 9, after V lost 5 bases and J lost 16 bases. The DNA of the CDR3 is TGCAGCGTTACGACTAGCGGGGCAAGTCGGTTTTTT. Translation: CSVTTSGASRFF.

This clonotype qualifies as medium-sized. The chain uses TRBV5-1 and TRBJ2-5; 7 bases map to TRBD1. This CDR3 contains 14 residues. Germline trimming cut 2 bases from V and 1 base from J; bases unmatched to any gene: 2. Germline loops: CDR1 SGHRS, CDR2 YFSETQ. The CDR3 here is CASSFRDSQETQYF. CDR3 bases: TGCGCCAGCAGCTTCCGGGACAGCCAAGAGACCCAGTACTTC.

At least ten counts were recorded for this clonotype. This chain joins TRBV25-1 and TRBJ2-2; D is unresolved. Germline V gene sequence: CDR1 MGHDK, CDR2 SYGVNS. CDR3 length: 15 amino acids. V was trimmed by 2 bases and J by 1 base, leaving 8 bases between them. Written as DNA, the CDR3 is TGTGCCAGCAGTGAAGAACAGAAGAACACCGGGGAGCTGTTTTTT. Its protein product is CASSEEQKNTGELFF.

By sample share, this clonotype is medium-sized. The rearrangement joins TRBV7-2 to TRBJ1-3; D is ambiguous. Looked up from germline, CDR1 is SGHTA and CDR2 is FQGNSA. The CDR3 sequence is 12 residues long. V lost 2 bases and J 4 bases, leaving 3 bases between the germline ends. The CDR3 spells CASSLKGNTIYF. The CDR3 DNA is TGTGCCAGCAGCTTAAAGGGAAACACCATATATTTT.

This clonotype came up a few times. The rearrangement links TRBV19 to TRBJ2-3; 8 bases are shared with TRBD1. This CDR3 has 13 amino acids. Germline values: CDR1 LNHDA, CDR2 SQIVND (reference sequence). The CDR3 sequence: CASPGQDTDTQYF. The CDR3 DNA sequence: TGTGCTTCTCCGGGACAGGACACAGATACGCAGTATTTT.